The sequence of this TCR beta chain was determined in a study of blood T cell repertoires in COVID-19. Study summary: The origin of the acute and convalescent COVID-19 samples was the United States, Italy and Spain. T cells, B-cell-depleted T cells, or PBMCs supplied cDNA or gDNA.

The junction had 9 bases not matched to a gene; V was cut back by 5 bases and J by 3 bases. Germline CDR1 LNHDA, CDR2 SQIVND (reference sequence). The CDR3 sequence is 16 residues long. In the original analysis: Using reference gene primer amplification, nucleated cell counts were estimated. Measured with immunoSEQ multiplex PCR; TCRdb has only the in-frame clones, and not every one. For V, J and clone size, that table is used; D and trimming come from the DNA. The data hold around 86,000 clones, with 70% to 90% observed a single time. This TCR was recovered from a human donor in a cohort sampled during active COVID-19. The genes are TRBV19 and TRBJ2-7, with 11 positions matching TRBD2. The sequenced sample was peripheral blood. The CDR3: CASSFGTSGYIYEQYF. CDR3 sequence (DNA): TGTGCCAGTAGTTTCGGGACTAGCGGATATATCTACGAGCAGTACTTC.